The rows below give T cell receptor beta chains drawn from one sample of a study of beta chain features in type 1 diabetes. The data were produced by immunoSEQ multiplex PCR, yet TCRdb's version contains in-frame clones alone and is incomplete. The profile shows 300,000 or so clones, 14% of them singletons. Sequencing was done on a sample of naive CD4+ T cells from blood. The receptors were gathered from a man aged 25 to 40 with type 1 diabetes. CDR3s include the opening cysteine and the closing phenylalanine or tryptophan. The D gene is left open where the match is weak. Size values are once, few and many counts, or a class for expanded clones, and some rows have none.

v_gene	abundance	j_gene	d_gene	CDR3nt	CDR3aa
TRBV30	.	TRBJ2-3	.	TGTGCCGGCGCACAGGGAGCGAGGGATACGCAGTATTTT	CAGAQGARDTQYF
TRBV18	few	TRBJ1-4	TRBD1	TGTGCCAGCTCACCTAGGACAGGGAACAATGAAAAACTGTTTTTT	CASSPRTGNNEKLFF
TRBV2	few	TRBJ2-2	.	TGTGCCAGCGAGGAACTAGCCTACACCGGGGAGCTGTTTTTT	CASEELAYTGELFF
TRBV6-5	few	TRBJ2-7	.	TGTGCCAGCAGCGCGGGACAGTATTTCTCCTACGAGCAGTACTTC	CASSAGQYFSYEQYF
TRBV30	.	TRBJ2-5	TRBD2	TGTGCCTGGAGTGTACCCCTGGGGGGCGGGAGGGACGGCCAGTACTTC	CAWSVPLGGGRDGQYF
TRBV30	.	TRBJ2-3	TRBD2	TGTGCCTGGGGTACAGCGGGAAGGGGGCAGTATTTT	CAWGTAGRGQYF
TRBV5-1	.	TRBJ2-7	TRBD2	TGCGCCAGCAGCTTGGAAGGCGGGGGGTCCGGGGAGCAGTACTTC	CASSLEGGGSGEQYF
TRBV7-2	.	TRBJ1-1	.	TGTGCCAGCAGCTACCAGGGGATGGGCACTGAAGCTTTCTTT	CASSYQGMGTEAFF
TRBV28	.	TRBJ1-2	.	TGTGCCAGCAGTTACAGAAACTATGGCTACACCTTC	CASSYRNYGYTF
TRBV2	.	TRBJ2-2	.	TGTGCCAGCAGTGAACAGGGGCTGAACACCGGGGAGCTGTTTTTT	CASSEQGLNTGELFF
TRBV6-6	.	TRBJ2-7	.	TGTGCCAGCCGGAGAGTAGAGCACGAGCAGTACTTC	CASRRVEHEQYF
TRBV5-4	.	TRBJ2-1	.	TGTGCCAGCAGCCAGCAAAAGGGGAATGAGCAGTTCTTC	CASSQQKGNEQFF
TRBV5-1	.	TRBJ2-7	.	TGCGCCAGCATGAGCCTAGCAGATTCTGAGCAGTACTTC	CASMSLADSEQYF
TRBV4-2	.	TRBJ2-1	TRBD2	TGTGCCAGCAGCCGCCTACTAGCGGACCAAGACTACAATGAGCAGTTCTTC	CASSRLLADQDYNEQFF
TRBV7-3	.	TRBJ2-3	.	TGTGCCAGCAGCCCCGCCTCGAGGAGGTCAGATACGCAGTATTTT	CASSPASRRSDTQYF
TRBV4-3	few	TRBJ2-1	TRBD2	TGCGCCAGCAGCCGTAGCGGGAGTATAAATGAGCAGTTCTTC	CASSRSGSINEQFF
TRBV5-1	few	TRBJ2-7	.	TGCGCCAGCAGCTTGGCCACAGGGCACTACGAGCAGTACTTC	CASSLATGHYEQYF
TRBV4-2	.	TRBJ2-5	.	TGTGCCAGCAGCTTGGCAGGCGGGTCAGAGACCCAGTACTTC	CASSLAGGSETQYF
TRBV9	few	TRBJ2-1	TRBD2	TGTGCCAGCAGCGTAGAGTCAAGCGGGAGGACGGGTGAGCAGTTCTTC	CASSVESSGRTGEQFF
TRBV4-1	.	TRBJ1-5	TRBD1	TGCGCCAGCAGCCAAGGACAGGGGGCTAGCAATCAGCCCCAGCATTTT	CASSQGQGASNQPQHF
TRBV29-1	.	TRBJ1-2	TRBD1	TGCAGCGCTCTTGGGGACAGATTATATGGCTACACCTTC	CSALGDRLYGYTF
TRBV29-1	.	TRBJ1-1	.	TGCAGCGTTGAGGCGGGGGGCGCGGACACTGAAGCTTTCTTT	CSVEAGGADTEAFF
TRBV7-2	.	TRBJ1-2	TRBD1	TGTGCCAGCAGCTTATGGACAGGGGAAGGCCATGGCTACACCTTC	CASSLWTGEGHGYTF
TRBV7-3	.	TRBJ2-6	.	TGTGCCAGCAGCTTAGGTCTTAGCTCTGGGGCCAACGTCCTGACTTTC	CASSLGLSSGANVLTF
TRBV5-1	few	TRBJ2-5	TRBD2	TGCGCCAGCAGCCTCGCGGGAGGGGAAGAGACCCAGTACTTC	CASSLAGGEETQYF
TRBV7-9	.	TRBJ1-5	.	TGTGCCAGCAGCCGGTGGAGGGGCGCGGGCAATCAGCCCCAGCATTTT	CASSRWRGAGNQPQHF
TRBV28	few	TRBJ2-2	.	TGTGCCAGCCGTGGTACTCGGAACACCGGGGAGCTGTTTTTT	CASRGTRNTGELFF
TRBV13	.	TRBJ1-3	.	TGTGCCAGCAGCTTAGACTACACCATATATTTT	CASSLDYTIYF
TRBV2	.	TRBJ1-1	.	TGTGCCAGCAGTCTCTATTCTGCTGCGGGAGCTTTCTTT	CASSLYSAAGAFF
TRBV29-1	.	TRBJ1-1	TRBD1	TGCAGCGTTACGGGACAGGGAGAAGCTTTCTTT	CSVTGQGEAFF
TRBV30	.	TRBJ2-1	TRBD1	TGTGCCTGGAAATGGACAGGGGGCTTAAGTGAGCAGTTCTTC	CAWKWTGGLSEQFF
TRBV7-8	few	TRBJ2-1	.	TGTGCCAGCAGCTTATGGGCCGTGGGCTCCTACAATGAGCAGTTCTTC	CASSLWAVGSYNEQFF
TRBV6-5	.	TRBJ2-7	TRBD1	TGTGCCAGCAGTTACTCAGGACAGGGGGTCTCCTACGAGCAGTACTTC	CASSYSGQGVSYEQYF
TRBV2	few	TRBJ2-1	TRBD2	TGTGCCAGCAGAGACGCGGGGGGCGGTGAGCAGTTCTTC	CASRDAGGGEQFF
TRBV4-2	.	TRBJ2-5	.	TGTGCCAGCAGCCAAGGGTTAGCGGAAGAGACCCAGTACTTC	CASSQGLAEETQYF
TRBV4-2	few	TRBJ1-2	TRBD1	TGTGCCAGCAGCCAAGATATCAGGGGGTCTGATGGCTACACCTTC	CASSQDIRGSDGYTF
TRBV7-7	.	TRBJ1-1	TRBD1	TGTGCTAGCAGCTCGGACAGGGACACTGAAGCTTTCTTT	CASSSDRDTEAFF
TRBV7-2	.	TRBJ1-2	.	TGTGCCAGCAGCTTCCGGGACAACTCAAAGGGCGGTGGCTACACCTTC	CASSFRDNSKGGGYTF
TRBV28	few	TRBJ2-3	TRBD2	TGTGCCAGCAAGGGCGGGAGCCTTGGGGATACGCAGTATTTT	CASKGGSLGDTQYF
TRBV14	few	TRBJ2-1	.	TGTGCCAGCAGCCAAGTGGGCGGGATCACCTACAATGAGCAGTTCTTC	CASSQVGGITYNEQFF
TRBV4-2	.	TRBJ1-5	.	TGTGCCAGCAGCTTGGACCGGGATGAACAGCCCCAGCATTTT	CASSLDRDEQPQHF
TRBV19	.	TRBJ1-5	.	TGTGCCAGTACCCCGGTGGGGGCTCAGCCCCAGCATTTT	CASTPVGAQPQHF
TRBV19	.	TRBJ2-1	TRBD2	TGTGCCAGTAGTATAACTAGCGGGAGGACCTACAATGAGCAGTTCTTC	CASSITSGRTYNEQFF
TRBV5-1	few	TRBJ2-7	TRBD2	TGCGCCAGCAGCTACGTAGCGGGAGAAAGAGGCGAGCAGTACTTC	CASSYVAGERGEQYF
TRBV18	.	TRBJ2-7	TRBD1	TGTGCCAGCTCGACAGGGAACGACGAGCAGTACTTC	CASSTGNDEQYF
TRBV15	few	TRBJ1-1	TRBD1	TGTGCCACCAGCAGAGGCGGGACAGGGTTCACTGAAGCTTTCTTT	CATSRGGTGFTEAFF
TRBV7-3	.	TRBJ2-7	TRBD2	TGTGCCAGCAGCTTAACGGCGGGAGGGGCGGACGAGCAGTACTTC	CASSLTAGGADEQYF
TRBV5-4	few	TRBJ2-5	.	TGTGCCAGCAGCTTGGGTTACGGGGCGGGGGAGACCCAGTACTTC	CASSLGYGAGETQYF
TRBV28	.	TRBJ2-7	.	TGTGCCAGCAAAAGGCCAGGGTTGTCCTACGAGCAGTACTTC	CASKRPGLSYEQYF
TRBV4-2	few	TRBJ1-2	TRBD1	TGTGCCAGCAGCCAAGGGCACAGGGGCAATAACTATGGCTACACCTTC	CASSQGHRGNNYGYTF
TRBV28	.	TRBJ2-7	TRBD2	TGTGCCAGCAGTCTCCTAGGGACTAGCGTATCCTACGAGCAGTACTTC	CASSLLGTSVSYEQYF
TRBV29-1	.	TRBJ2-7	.	TGCAGCGTTGATTTGGGCTACGAGCAGTACTTC	CSVDLGYEQYF
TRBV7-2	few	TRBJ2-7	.	TGTGCCAGCAGCTTAGCCAGGGCCGCCTACGAGCAGTACTTC	CASSLARAAYEQYF
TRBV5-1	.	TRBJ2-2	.	TGCGCCAGCAGCTCTAACGGGGGATCGAATACCGGGGAGCTGTTTTTT	CASSSNGGSNTGELFF
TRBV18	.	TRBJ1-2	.	TGTGCCAGCTCACCCCACAGGGATGCCAACTATGGCTACACCTTC	CASSPHRDANYGYTF